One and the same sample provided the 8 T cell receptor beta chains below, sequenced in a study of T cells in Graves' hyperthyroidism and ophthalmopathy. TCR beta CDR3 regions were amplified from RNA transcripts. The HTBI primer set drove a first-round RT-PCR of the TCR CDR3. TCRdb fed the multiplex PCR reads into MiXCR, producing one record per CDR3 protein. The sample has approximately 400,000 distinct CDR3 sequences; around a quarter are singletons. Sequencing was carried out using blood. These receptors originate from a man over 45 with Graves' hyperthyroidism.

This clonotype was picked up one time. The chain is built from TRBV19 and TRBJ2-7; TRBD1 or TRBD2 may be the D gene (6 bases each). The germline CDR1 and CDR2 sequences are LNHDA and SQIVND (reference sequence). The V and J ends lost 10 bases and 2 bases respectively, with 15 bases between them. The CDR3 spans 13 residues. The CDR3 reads CATRQEGTYEQYF. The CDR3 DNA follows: TGTGCCACCAGACAGGAGGGGACCTACGAGCAGTACTTC. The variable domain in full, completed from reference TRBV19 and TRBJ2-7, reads DGGITQSPKYLFRKEGQNVTLSCEQNLNHDAMYWYRQDPGQGLRLIYYSQIVNDFQKGDIAEGYSVSREKKESFPLTVTSAQKNPTAFYLCATRQEGTYEQYFGPGTRLTVT.

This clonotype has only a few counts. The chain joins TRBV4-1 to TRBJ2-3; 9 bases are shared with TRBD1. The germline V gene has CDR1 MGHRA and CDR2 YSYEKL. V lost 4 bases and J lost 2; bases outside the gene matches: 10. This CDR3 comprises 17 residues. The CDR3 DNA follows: TGCGCCAGCAGCCTCTCCGGGACAGGGTCTCCCACAGATACGCAGTATTTT. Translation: CASSLSGTGSPTDTQYF.

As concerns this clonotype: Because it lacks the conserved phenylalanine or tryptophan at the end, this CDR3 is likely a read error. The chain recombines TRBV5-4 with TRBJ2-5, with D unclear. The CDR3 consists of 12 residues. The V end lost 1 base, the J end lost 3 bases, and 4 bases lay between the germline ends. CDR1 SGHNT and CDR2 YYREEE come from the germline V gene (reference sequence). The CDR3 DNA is TGTGCCAGCAGCTTGCCAGAAGAGACCCAGTACCTC. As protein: CASSLPEETQYL.

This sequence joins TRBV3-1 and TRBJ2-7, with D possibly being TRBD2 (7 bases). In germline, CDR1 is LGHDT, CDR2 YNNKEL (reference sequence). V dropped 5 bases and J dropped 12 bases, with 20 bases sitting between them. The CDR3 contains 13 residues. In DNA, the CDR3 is TGTGCCAGCAGCTGGGGGGGGGCCTACAAGCGGTACTTC. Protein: CASSWGGAYKRYF.

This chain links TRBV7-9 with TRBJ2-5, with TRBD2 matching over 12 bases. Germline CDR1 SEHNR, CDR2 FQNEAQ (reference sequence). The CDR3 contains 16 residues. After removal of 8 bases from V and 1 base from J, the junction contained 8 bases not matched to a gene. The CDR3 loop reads CASWGTSGLTQETQYF. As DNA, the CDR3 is TGTGCCAGCTGGGGGACTAGCGGGCTGACCCAAGAGACCCAGTACTTC.

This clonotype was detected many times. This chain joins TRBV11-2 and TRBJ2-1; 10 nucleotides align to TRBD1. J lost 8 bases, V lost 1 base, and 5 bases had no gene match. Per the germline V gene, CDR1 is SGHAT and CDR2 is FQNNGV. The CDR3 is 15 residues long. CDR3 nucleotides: TGTGCCAGCAGCTTAGTGACAGGGGGCAAACATGAGCAGTTCTTC. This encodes CASSLVTGGKHEQFF.

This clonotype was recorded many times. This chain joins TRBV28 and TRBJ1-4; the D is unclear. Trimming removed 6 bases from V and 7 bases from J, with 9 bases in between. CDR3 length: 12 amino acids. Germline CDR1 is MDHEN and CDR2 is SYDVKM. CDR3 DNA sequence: TGTGCCAGCAGCTTCCTGGGTGAAAAACTGTTTTTT. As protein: CASSFLGEKLFF.

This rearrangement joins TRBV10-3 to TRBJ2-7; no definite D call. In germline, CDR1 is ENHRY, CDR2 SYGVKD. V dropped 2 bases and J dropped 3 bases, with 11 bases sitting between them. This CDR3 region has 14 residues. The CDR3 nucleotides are TGTGCCATCAGTGAGGAGGACGGGTTCTACGAGCAGTACTTC. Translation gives CAISEEDGFYEQYF.